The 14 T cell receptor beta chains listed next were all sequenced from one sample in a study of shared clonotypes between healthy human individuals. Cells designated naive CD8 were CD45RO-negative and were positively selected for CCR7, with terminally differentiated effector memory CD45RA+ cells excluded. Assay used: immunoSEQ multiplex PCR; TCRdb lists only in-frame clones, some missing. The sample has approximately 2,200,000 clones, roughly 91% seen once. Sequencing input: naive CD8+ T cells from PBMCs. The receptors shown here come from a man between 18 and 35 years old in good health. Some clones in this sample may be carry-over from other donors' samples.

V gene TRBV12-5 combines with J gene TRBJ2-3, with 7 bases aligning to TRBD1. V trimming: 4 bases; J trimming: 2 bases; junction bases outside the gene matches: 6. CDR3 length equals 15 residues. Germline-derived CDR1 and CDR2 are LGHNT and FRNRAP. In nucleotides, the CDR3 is TGTGCTAGTGGTTCCTGGGACAGATTCACAGATACGCAGTATTTT. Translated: CASGSWDRFTDTQYF.

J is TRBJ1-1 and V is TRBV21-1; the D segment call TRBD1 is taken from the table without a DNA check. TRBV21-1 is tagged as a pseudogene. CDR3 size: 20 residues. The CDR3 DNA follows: TGTGCCAGCACCATCCGAGGGACAGGGGGCGATTACGACGTGAACACTGAAGCTTTCTTT. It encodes CASTIRGTGGDYDVNTEAFF.

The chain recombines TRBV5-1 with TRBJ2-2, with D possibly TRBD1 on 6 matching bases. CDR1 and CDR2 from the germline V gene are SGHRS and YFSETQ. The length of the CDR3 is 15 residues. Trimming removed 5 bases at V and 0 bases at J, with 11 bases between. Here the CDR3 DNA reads TGCGCCAGCAGGGAGACAGGTCCGAACACCGGGGAGCTGTTTTTT. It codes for CASRETGPNTGELFF.

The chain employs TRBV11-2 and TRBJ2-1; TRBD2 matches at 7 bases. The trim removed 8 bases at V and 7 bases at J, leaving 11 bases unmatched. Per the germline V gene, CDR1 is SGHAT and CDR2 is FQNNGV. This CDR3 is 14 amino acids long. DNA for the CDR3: TGTGCCAGCGGGAGGGACCCGGATCCTAATGAGCAGTTCTTC. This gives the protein CASGRDPDPNEQFF. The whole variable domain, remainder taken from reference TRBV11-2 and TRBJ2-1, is EAGVAQSPRYKIIEKRQSVAFWCNPISGHATLYWYQQILGQGPKLLIQFQNNGVVDDSQLPKDRFSAERLKGVDSTLKIQPAKLEDSAVYLCASGRDPDPNEQFFGPGTRLTVL.

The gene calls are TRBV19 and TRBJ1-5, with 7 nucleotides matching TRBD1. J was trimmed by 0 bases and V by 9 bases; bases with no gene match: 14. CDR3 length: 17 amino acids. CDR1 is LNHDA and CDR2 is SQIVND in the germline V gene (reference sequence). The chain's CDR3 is CASGWDSRLYSNQPQHF. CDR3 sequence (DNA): TGTGCCAGCGGCTGGGACAGCCGACTGTATAGCAATCAGCCCCAGCATTTT.

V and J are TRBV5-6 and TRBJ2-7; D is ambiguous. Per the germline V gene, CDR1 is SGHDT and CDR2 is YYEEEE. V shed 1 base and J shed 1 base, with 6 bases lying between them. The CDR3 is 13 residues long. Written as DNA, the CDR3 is TGTGCCAGCAGCTTGTTACAGTCCTACGAGCAGTACTTC. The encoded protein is CASSLLQSYEQYF.

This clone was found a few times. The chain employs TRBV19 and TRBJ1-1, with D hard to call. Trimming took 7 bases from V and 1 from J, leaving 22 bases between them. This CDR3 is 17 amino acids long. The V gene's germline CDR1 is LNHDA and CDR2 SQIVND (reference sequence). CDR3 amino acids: CASMFNSVGRGNTEAFF. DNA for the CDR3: TGTGCCAGTATGTTCAATTCGGTTGGGCGGGGGAACACTGAAGCTTTCTTT.

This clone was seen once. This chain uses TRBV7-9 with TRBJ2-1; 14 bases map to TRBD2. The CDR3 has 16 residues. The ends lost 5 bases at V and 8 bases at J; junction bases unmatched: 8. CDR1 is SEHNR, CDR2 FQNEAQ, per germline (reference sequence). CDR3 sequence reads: CASSPRTSGRLDEQFF. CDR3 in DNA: TGTGCCAGCAGCCCGCGGACTAGCGGGAGGTTGGATGAGCAGTTCTTC.

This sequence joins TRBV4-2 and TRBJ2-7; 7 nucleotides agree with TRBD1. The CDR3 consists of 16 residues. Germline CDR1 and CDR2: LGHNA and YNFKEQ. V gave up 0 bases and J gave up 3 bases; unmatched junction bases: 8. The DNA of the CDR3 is TGTGCCAGCAGCCAAGATTTGAGGGGGCAGGACTACGAGCAGTACTTC. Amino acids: CASSQDLRGQDYEQYF.

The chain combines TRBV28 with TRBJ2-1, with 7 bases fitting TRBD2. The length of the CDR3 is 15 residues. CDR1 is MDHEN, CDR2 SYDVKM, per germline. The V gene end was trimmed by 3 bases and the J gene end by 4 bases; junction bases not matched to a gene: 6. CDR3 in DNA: TGTGCCAGCAGTTTGGTCTTCGGGGGGTACAATGAGCAGTTCTTC. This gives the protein CASSLVFGGYNEQFF.

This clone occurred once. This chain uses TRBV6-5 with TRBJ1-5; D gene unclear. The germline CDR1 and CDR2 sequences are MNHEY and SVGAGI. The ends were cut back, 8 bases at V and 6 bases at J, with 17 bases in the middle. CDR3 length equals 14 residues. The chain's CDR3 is CASGLSAYVQPQHF. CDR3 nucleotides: TGTGCCAGCGGTTTGTCAGCCTATGTTCAGCCCCAGCATTTT.

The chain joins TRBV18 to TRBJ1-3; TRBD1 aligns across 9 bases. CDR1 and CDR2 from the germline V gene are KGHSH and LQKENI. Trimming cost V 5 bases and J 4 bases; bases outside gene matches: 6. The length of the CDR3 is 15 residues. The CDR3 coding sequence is TGTGCCAGCTCAGCACAGGGGGCGCCCGGAAACACCATATATTTT. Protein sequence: CASSAQGAPGNTIYF.

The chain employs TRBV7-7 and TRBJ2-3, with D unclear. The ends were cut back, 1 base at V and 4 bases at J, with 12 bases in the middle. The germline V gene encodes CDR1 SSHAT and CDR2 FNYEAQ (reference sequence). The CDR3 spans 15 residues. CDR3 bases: TGTGCCAGCAGCTTAGGTCCCTCGGTGGCAGATACGCAGTATTTT. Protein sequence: CASSLGPSVADTQYF.

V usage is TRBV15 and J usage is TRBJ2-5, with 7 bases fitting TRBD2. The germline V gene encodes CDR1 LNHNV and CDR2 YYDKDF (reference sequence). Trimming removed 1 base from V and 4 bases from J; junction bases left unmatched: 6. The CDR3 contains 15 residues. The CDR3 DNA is TGTGCCACCAGCAGAGTTACAGGCGGGAGAGAGACCCAGTACTTC. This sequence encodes CATSRVTGGRETQYF.